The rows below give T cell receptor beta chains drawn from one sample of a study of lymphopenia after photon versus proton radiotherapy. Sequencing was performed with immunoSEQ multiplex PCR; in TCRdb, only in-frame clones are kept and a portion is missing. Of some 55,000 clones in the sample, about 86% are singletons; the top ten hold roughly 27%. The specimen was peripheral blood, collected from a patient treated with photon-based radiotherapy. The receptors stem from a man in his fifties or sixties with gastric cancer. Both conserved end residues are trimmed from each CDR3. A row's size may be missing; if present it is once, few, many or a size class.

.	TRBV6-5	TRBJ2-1	ASSYARQGFREQF
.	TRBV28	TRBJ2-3	ASSFVAGTDTQY
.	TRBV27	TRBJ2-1	ASSLGGGPSYNEQF
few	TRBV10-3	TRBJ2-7	AISGGLADSYEQY
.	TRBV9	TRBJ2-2	ASSVGLASSGELF
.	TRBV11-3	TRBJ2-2	ASSLQGTTGELF
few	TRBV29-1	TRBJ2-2	SVEDNQASGRFTGELF
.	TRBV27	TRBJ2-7	ASSFWGGKAYEQY
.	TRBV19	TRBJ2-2	ASSGTSGRELF
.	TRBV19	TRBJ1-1	ASSIGDRGGTEAF
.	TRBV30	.	AWLTRKGVAYEQY
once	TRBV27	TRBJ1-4	ASSTNLQGQANEKLF
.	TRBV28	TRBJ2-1	ASSSQQGYSYNEQF
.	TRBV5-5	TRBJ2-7	ASSSPDRGLYEQY
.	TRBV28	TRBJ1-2	ASSPPSVRVGGYT
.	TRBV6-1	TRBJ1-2	ASSENIGGEYYGYT
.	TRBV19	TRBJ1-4	ASSREKGGRANEKLF
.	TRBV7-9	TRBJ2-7	ASSLGGSRYEQY
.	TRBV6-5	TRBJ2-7	ASSRQGGPYEQY
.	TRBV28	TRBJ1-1	ASSFQLQAF
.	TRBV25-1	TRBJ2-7	ASQSRDEGYEQY
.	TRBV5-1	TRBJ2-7	ASSLGPSSYEQY
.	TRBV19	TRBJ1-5	ASSFARDQPQH
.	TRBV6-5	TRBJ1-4	ASSYMTGVNEKLF
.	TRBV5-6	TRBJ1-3	ASSFNGGGGNTIY
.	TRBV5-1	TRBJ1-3	ASSQTGTESGNTIY
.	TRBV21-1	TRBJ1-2	ASSNGRGTCPLYT
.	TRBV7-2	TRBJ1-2	ASSPDGNYGYT
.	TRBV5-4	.	ASSPGTNPYEQY
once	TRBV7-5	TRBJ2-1	ASSLTLSSYNEQF
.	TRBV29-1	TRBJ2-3	SAGQGGTDTQY
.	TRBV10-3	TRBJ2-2	AISDVGTGELF
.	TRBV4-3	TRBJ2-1	ASSQNLLAETGSYNEQF
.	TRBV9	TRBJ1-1	ASSVGGTRNTEAF
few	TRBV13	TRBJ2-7	ASRLLGGYEQY
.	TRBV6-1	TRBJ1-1	ASSERPINRGGKAF
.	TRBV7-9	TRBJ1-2	ASSQSTGEIVYGYT
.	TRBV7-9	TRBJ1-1	ASSPAGQTNTEAF
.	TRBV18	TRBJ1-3	ASSTTGSSGNTIY
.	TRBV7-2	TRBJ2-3	ASSSRRSTDTQY
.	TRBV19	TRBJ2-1	ASSQVITHNEQF
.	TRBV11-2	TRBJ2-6	ASIPLGGRTGANVLT
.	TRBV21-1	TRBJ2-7	ASSKALWPTGTWHYEQY
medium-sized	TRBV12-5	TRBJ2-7	ASDTGTNIYEQY
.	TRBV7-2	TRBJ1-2	ASSLDRGYT
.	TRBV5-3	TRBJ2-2	ARSLRLATWHGELF
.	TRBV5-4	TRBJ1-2	ASSLGGVLNGYT
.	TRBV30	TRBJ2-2	AWGSQAGELF
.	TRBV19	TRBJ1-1	ASSPGTLRGLNTEAF
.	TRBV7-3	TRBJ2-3	ASSLDAGSTDTQY
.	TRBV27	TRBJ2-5	ASRYGLAGQETQY
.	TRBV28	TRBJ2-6	ASSYEHSGANVLT
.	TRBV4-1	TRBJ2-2	ASSRLAGGATGELF
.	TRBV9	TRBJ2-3	ASSVGTDTQY
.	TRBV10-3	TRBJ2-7	AISEGEPDRGHEQY
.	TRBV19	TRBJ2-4	ASSFVGGNIQY
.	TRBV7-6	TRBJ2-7	ASSLKLASGYEQY
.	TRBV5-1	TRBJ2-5	ASSLEGVQY
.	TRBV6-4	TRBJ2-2	ASSDGQGAGELF